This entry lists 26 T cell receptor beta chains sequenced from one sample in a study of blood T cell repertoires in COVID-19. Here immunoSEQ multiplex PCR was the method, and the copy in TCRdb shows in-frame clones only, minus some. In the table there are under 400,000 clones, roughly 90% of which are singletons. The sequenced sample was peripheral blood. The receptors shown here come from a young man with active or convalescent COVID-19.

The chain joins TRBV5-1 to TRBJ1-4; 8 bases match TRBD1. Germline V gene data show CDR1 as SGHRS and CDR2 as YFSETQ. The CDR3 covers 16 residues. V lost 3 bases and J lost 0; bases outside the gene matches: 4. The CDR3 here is CASSSGTGPTNEKLFF. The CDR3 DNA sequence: TGCGCCAGCAGCTCCGGGACAGGACCAACTAATGAAAAACTGTTTTTT.

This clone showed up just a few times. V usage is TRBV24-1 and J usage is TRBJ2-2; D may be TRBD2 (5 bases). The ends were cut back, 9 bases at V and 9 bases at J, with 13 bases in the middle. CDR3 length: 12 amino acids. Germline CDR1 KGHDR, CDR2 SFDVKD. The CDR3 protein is CATSGETRELFF. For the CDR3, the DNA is TGTGCCACCTCCGGGGAAACCCGGGAGCTGTTTTTT.

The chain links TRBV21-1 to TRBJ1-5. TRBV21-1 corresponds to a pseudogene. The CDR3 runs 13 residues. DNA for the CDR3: TGTGCCAGCAGACGGGGGGACAATCAGCCCCAGCATTTT. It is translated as CASRRGDNQPQHF.

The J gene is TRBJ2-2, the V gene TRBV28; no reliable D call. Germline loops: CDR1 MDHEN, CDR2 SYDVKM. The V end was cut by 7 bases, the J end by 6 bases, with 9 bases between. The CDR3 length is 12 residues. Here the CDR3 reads CASTLIPGELFF. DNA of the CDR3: TGTGCCAGCACCTTAATCCCCGGGGAGCTGTTTTTT.

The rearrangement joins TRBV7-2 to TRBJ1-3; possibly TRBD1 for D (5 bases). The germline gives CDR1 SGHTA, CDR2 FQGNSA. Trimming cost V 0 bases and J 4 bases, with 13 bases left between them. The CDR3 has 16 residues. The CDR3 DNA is TGTGCCAGCAGCTTAGCTCGAGCAGGGTCGGGAAACACCATATATTTT. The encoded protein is CASSLARAGSGNTIYF.

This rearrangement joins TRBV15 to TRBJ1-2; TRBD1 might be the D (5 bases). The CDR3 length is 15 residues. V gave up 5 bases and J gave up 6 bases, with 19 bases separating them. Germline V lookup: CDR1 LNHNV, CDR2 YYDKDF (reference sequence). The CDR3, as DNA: TGTGCCACCAGCTTGGGAGGGTCGGGGGGACATGGCTACACCTTC. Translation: CATSLGGSGGHGYTF.

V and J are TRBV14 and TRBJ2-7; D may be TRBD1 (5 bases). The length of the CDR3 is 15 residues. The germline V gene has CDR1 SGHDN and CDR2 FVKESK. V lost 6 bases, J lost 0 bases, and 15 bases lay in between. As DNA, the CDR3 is TGTGCCAGCAGTCAGCCCTCACAGGACTCCTACGAGCAGTACTTC. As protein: CASSQPSQDSYEQYF.

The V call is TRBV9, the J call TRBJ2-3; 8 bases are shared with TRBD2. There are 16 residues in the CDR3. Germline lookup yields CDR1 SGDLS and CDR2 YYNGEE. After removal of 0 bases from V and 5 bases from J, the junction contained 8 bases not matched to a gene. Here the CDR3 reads CASSVVDGRAEDTQYF. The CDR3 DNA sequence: TGTGCCAGCAGCGTAGTAGACGGGAGGGCTGAAGATACGCAGTATTTT.

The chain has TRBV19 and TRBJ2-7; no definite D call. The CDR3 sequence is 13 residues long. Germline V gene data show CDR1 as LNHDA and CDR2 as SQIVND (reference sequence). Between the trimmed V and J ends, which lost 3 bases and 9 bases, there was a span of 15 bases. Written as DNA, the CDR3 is TGTGCCAGTAGTATCGACGGAACCTGGAGGCAGTACTTC. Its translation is CASSIDGTWRQYF.

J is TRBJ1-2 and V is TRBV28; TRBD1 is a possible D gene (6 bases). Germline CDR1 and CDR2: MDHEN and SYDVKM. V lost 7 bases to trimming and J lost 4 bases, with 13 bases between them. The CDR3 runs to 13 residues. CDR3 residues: CASKPGGAYGYTF. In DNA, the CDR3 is TGTGCCAGCAAACCCGGGGGGGCCTATGGCTACACCTTC.

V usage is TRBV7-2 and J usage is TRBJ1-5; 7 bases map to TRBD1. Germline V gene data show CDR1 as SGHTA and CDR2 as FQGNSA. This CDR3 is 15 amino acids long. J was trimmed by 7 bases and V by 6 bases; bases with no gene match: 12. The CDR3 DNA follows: TGTGCCAGCAGTCTAACAGGGGCGGTACGCCAGCCCCAGCATTTT. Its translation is CASSLTGAVRQPQHF.

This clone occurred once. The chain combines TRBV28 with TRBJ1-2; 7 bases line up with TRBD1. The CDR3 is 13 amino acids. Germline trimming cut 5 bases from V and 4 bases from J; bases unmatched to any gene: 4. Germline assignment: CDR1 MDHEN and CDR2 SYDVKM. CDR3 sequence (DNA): TGTGCCAGCAGTACATACAGGGGCTATGGCTACACCTTC. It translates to CASSTYRGYGYTF.

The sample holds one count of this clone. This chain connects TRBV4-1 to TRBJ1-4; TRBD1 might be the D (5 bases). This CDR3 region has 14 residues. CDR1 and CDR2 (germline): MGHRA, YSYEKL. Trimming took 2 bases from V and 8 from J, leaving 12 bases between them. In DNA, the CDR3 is TGCGCCAGCAGCCAACAGGGTCCGCTCGAAAAACTGTTTTTT. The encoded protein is CASSQQGPLEKLFF.

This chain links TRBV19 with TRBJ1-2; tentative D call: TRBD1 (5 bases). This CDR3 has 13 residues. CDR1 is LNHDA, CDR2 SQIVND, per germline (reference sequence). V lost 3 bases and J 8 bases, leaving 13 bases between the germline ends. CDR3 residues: CASSIRPGVGYTF. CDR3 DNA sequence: TGTGCCAGTAGTATCCGACCGGGGGTAGGCTACACCTTC.

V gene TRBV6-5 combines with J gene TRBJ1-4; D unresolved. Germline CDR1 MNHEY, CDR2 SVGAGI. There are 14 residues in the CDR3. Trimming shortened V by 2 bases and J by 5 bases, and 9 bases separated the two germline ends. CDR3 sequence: CASSYGQKNEKLFF. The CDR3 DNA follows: TGTGCCAGCAGTTACGGGCAGAAAAATGAAAAACTGTTTTTT.

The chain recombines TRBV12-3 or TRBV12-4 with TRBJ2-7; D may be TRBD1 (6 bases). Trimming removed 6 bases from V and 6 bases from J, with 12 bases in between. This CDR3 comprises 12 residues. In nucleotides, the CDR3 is TGTGCCAGCAGCCGGGCAGGGGTCGAGCAGTACTTC. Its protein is CASSRAGVEQYF.

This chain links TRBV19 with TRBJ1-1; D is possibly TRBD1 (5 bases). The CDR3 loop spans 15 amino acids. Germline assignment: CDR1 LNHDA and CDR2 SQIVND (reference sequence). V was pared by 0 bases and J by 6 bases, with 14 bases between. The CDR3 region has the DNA TGTGCCAGTAGTATAGATAGGGGCAGGGCGCCTGAAGCTTTCTTT. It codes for CASSIDRGRAPEAFF.

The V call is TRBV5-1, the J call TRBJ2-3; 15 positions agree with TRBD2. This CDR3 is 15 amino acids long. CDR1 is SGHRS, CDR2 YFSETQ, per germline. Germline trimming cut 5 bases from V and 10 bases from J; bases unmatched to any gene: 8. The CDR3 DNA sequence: TGCGCCAGCAGTGGGACTAGCGGGGGGCCTTTTGCGCAGTATTTT. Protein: CASSGTSGGPFAQYF.

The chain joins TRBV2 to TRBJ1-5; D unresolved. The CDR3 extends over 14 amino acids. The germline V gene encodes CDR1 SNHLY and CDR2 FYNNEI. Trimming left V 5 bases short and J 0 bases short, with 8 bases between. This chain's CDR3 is CASSRQISNQPQHF. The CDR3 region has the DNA TGTGCCAGCAGTAGACAAATTAGCAATCAGCCCCAGCATTTT.

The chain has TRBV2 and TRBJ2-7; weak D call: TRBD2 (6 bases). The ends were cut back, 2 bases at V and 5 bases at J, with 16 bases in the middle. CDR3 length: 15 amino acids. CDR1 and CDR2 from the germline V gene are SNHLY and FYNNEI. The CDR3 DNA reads TGTGCCAGCAGTGAATCGATGTCCCCGGGGGACGAGCAGTACTTC. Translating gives CASSESMSPGDEQYF.

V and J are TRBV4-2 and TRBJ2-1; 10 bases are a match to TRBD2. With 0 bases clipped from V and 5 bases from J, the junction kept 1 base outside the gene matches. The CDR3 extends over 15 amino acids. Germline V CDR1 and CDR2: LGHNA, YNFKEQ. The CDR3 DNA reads TGTGCCAGCAGCCAAGATGGACTAGCGGACAATGAGCAGTTCTTC. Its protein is CASSQDGLADNEQFF.

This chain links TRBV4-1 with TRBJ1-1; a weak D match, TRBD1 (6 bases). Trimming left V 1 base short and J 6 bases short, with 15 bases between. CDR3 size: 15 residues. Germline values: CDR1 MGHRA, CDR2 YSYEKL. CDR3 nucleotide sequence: TGCGCCAGCAGCCAAGGAAAATCAGGGGATCCTGAAGCTTTCTTT. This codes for CASSQGKSGDPEAFF.

CDR3 residues: CASSGSNSYEQYF. Written as DNA, the CDR3 is TGTGCCAGCAGCGGGAGTAACTCATACGAGCAGTACTTC. V and J are TRBV7-9 and TRBJ2-7, with D perhaps matching TRBD2 (5 bases). Trimming removed 5 bases from V and 4 bases from J, with 12 bases in between. The CDR3 contains 13 residues. CDR1 SEHNR and CDR2 FQNEAQ come from the germline V gene (reference sequence).

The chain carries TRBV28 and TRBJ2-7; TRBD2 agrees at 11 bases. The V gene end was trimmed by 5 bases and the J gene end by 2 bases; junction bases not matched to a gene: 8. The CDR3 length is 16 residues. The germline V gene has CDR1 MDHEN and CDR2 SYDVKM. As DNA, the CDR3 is TGTGCCAGCAGTCCTAATTGGGGACTAGCGGCCTACGAGCAGTACTTC. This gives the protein CASSPNWGLAAYEQYF.

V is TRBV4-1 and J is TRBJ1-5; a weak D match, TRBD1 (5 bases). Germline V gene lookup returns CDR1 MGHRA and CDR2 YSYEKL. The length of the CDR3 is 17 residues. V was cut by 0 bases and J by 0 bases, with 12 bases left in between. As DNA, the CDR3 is TGCGCCAGCAGCCAAGATATCCAGGGTAATAGCAATCAGCCCCAGCATTTT. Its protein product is CASSQDIQGNSNQPQHF.

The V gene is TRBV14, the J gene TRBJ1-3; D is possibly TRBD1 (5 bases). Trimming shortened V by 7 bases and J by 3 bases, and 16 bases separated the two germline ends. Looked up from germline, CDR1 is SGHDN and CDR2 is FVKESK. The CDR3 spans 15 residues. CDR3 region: CASKPPGTRGNTIYF. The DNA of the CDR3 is TGTGCCAGCAAACCACCAGGGACTCGTGGAAACACCATATATTTT.